Below, 14 T cell receptor beta chains from the same sample are listed, as sequenced in a study of blood T cell repertoires in COVID-19. Profiling relied on immunoSEQ multiplex PCR, and the TCRdb table lists in-frame clones only, not all of them. The sample has about 350,000 clones; roughly nine tenths are singletons. The sequencing sample was made of peripheral blood. The source is a woman aged 60-70 years with COVID-19, enrolled during active disease.

The chain joins TRBV7-9 to TRBJ2-6, with 11 bases lining up with TRBD1. The V segment lost 6 bases and the J segment 2 bases; nucleotides outside the gene matches: 9. Germline V CDR1 and CDR2: SEHNR, FQNEAQ (reference sequence). The CDR3 contains 18 residues. The CDR3 DNA is TGTGCCAGCAGTGACCCGGGGACAGGGGGAGCTGGGGCCAACGTCCTGACTTTC. Its protein is CASSDPGTGGAGANVLTF. Using reference TRBV7-9 and TRBJ2-6 for the parts outside the CDR3, the full variable domain is DTGVSQNPRHKITKRGQNVTFRCDPISEHNRLYWYRQTLGQGPEFLTYFQNEAQLEKSRLLSDRFSAERPKGSFSTLEIQRTEQGDSAMYLCASSDPGTGGAGANVLTFGAGSRLTVL.

The chain couples TRBV5-4 to TRBJ1-4; D may be TRBD1 (5 bases). The CDR3 is made up of 15 amino acids. Germline V gene lookup returns CDR1 SGHNT and CDR2 YYREEE (reference sequence). V was pared by 4 bases and J by 2 bases, with 12 bases between. CDR3 DNA sequence: TGTGCCAGCAGCCCTACTTGGGGCACTAATGAAAAACTGTTTTTT. Amino acid sequence: CASSPTWGTNEKLFF.

This clone showed up just once. This sequence joins TRBV2 and TRBJ1-4, with 8 bases that match TRBD1. The CDR3 has 17 amino acids. After removal of 6 bases from V and 2 bases from J, the junction contained 11 bases not matched to a gene. The V gene's germline CDR1 is SNHLY and CDR2 FYNNEI. CDR3 amino acids: CASRVVPRGRTNEKLFF. CDR3 nucleotides: TGTGCCAGCAGGGTCGTCCCCAGGGGGCGGACTAATGAAAAACTGTTTTTT. The full variable domain, in which reference TRBV2 and TRBJ1-4 provide the parts outside the CDR3, is EPEVTQTPSHQVTQMGQEVILRCVPISNHLYFYWYRQILGQKVEFLVSFYNNEISEKSEIFDDQFSVERPDGSNFTLKIRSTKLEDSAMYFCASRVVPRGRTNEKLFFGSGTQLSVL.

J is TRBJ2-3 and V is TRBV19; D is possibly TRBD1 (5 bases). The V and J ends lost 9 bases and 1 base respectively, with 17 bases between them. CDR3 length: 15 residues. Germline values: CDR1 LNHDA, CDR2 SQIVND (reference sequence). The chain's CDR3 is CASLARLGGTDTQYF. The CDR3 DNA follows: TGTGCCAGCCTGGCCCGGCTAGGGGGCACAGATACGCAGTATTTT.

The rearrangement links TRBV14 to TRBJ1-1; 9 bases align to TRBD1. The CDR3 loop spans 18 amino acids. V gave up 0 bases and J gave up 1 base; unmatched junction bases: 9. In germline, CDR1 is SGHDN, CDR2 FVKESK. The CDR3 DNA is TGTGCCAGCAGCCAAGATATTTGGACAGGGGCTCCGAACACTGAAGCTTTCTTT. Residues: CASSQDIWTGAPNTEAFF.

The CDR3 loop is CASSEGLWGGQETQYF. The CDR3 nucleotides read TGTGCCAGCAGTGAAGGGTTGTGGGGGGGGCAAGAGACCCAGTACTTC. V gene TRBV2 combines with J gene TRBJ2-5; 7 nucleotides line up with TRBD2. Germline CDR1 is SNHLY and CDR2 is FYNNEI. The CDR3 totals 16 residues. V lost 1 base to trimming and J lost 2 bases; unmatched junction nucleotides: 7.

Of note for this clone: This sample also contains other DNA sequences that code for the same CDR3. The rearrangement links TRBV5-1 to TRBJ1-5; 9 positions match TRBD1. CDR1 is SGHRS, CDR2 YFSETQ, per germline. Germline trimming cut 4 bases from V and 5 bases from J; bases unmatched to any gene: 4. The CDR3 length is 14 residues. The CDR3 DNA reads TGCGCCAGCAGCCTTCGGACAGGGGATCAGCCCCAGCATTTT. It codes for CASSLRTGDQPQHF.

The V call is TRBV5-1, the J call TRBJ2-2; tentative D call: TRBD2 (6 bases). CDR1 and CDR2 from the germline V gene are SGHRS and YFSETQ. The CDR3 has 15 residues. V gave up 2 bases and J gave up 2 bases, with 10 bases separating them. The CDR3 protein is CASSFRGSNTGELFF. DNA of the CDR3: TGCGCCAGCAGCTTCCGGGGGAGTAACACCGGGGAGCTGTTTTTT.

As DNA, the CDR3 is TGTGCCAGTAGTATAGAGGGGACACGATATGGCTACACCTTC. Encoded protein: CASSIEGTRYGYTF. The V call is TRBV19, the J call TRBJ1-2, with a possible D match to TRBD1 (6 bases). Trimming took 0 bases from V and 5 from J, leaving 10 bases between them. This CDR3 has 14 residues. Germline V lookup: CDR1 LNHDA, CDR2 SQIVND (reference sequence). Based on the CDR3 plus reference TRBV19 and TRBJ1-2, the full variable domain is DGGITQSPKYLFRKEGQNVTLSCEQNLNHDAMYWYRQDPGQGLRLIYYSQIVNDFQKGDIAEGYSVSREKKESFPLTVTSAQKNPTAFYLCASSIEGTRYGYTFGSGTRLTVV.

The chain couples TRBV4-2 to TRBJ1-2, with 7 bases lining up with TRBD1. This CDR3 region has 16 residues. CDR1 is LGHNA and CDR2 is YNFKEQ in the germline V gene. Trimming cost V 0 bases and J 2 bases; bases outside gene matches: 6. This CDR3 is CASSQDPDRVNYGYTF. Written as DNA, the CDR3 is TGTGCCAGCAGCCAAGACCCCGACAGGGTAAACTATGGCTACACCTTC.

The V and J genes are TRBV2 and TRBJ1-4; D may be TRBD1 (6 bases). Germline CDR1 reads SNHLY; CDR2 reads FYNNEI. The CDR3 has 18 residues. Trimming stripped 7 bases from V and 2 bases from J, with 23 bases between. The CDR3 DNA follows: TGTGCCAGCACCACTTCCCAGGGGTCGTTCGTTACTAATGAAAAACTGTTTTTT. It yields the protein CASTTSQGSFVTNEKLFF.

The chain employs TRBV4-1 and TRBJ2-3, with D tentatively TRBD2 (7 bases). Looked up from germline, CDR1 is MGHRA and CDR2 is YSYEKL. Trimming stripped 4 bases from V and 4 bases from J, with 12 bases between. The CDR3 runs to 14 residues. For the CDR3, the DNA is TGCGCCAGCAGCCGGGAGGGGGGGGCAGATACGCAGTATTTT. Translated: CASSREGGADTQYF.

This clone is a singleton in its sample. V usage is TRBV19 and J usage is TRBJ1-5; D is perhaps TRBD1 (5 bases). Germline V CDR1 and CDR2: LNHDA, SQIVND (reference sequence). V shed 3 bases and J shed 1 base, with 13 bases lying between them. CDR3 size: 16 residues. Here the CDR3 DNA reads TGTGCCAGTAGTATCCGGGCTGGGGGGAGCAATCAGCCCCAGCATTTT. Protein: CASSIRAGGSNQPQHF.

This clone was observed a few times. The genes are TRBV28 and TRBJ2-1, with D hard to call. Trimming removed 9 bases from V and 6 bases from J, with 9 bases in between. Germline loops: CDR1 MDHEN, CDR2 SYDVKM. The CDR3 is 11 residues long. The CDR3 DNA follows: TGTGCCAGTAACGGTCGCAATGAGCAGTTCTTC. Its protein is CASNGRNEQFF.